Listed below are T cell receptor beta chains from one sample, sequenced in a study of Ad26.COV2.S vaccination and SARS-CoV-2 variants. Sequencing was performed with immunoSEQ multiplex PCR; in TCRdb, only in-frame clones are kept and a portion is missing. This table has more than 250,000 clones, about 87% appearing once. The sequences come from peripheral blood, collected in a trial of Ad26.COV2.S vaccine versus placebo. Every receptor here comes from a person aged 18-60 years who received the Ad26.COV2.S COVID-19 vaccine or a placebo. CDR3s include the opening cysteine and the closing phenylalanine or tryptophan. A D gene is named only where the DNA matches it firmly. The size entry is marked missing in some rows and otherwise reads once, few, many or a size class.

clone_size d_call j_call v_call cdr3_nt cdr3_aa
. . TRBJ2-5 TRBV6-4 TGTGCCAGCAACCGCCGTCTCCCCTACTCTGTACAAGAGACCCAGTACTTC CASNRRLPYSVQETQYF
. . TRBJ2-1 TRBV4-1 TGCGCCAGCAGCCAAGGGCTGGACTCTCCGGGCAATGAGCAGTTCTTC CASSQGLDSPGNEQFF
. . TRBJ2-4 TRBV30 TGTGCCTGGAGTCCTGGACAGTTTAAAAACATTCAGTACTTC CAWSPGQFKNIQYF
. . TRBJ2-7 TRBV11-2 TGTGCCAGCAGCTCACCGGATAGCGTGCAGTACTTC CASSSPDSVQYF
. TRBD2 TRBJ2-3 TRBV7-2 TGTGCCAGCAGCTCCTTATGGACTAGCGGAAGCGTCACAGATACGCAGTATTTT CASSSLWTSGSVTDTQYF
. . TRBJ2-3 TRBV24-1 TGTGCCACCAGTGACCCCGGGACTCCCGGAGATACGCAGTATTTT CATSDPGTPGDTQYF
. . TRBJ1-6 TRBV4-1 TGCGCCAGCAGCCAAGATCCAGGGAATAATTCACCCCTCCACTTT CASSQDPGNNSPLHF
few . TRBJ1-1 TRBV12-3/TRBV12-4 TGTGCCAGCAGTGCGGGCGGGGGTGCTGAAGCTTTCTTT CASSAGGGAEAFF
. TRBD1 TRBJ1-1 TRBV5-1 TGCGCCAGCAGCTTGAGGGGGCACACTGAAGCTTTCTTT CASSLRGHTEAFF
. . TRBJ2-3 TRBV9 TGTGCCAGCAGCGTAGCACTAGATACGCAGTATTTT CASSVALDTQYF
. TRBD1 TRBJ1-3 TRBV2 TGTGCCAGCAGTTCGGGACAGCCCAGAAACACCATATATTTT CASSSGQPRNTIYF
. . TRBJ2-7 TRBV5-4 TGTGCCAGCAGCTTGGCCGCGCAGAGCTCCTACGAGCAGTACTTC CASSLAAQSSYEQYF
. . TRBJ1-1 TRBV11-2 TGTGCCAGCAGCTTAGAGGGGCTTGGGGGCACTGAAGCTTTCTTT CASSLEGLGGTEAFF
. TRBD1 TRBJ1-5 TRBV6-6 TGTGCCAGCAGTCGTCAAGATAAGGGGGCCAGCAATCAGCCCCAGCATTTT CASSRQDKGASNQPQHF
. . TRBJ1-3 TRBV7-2 TGTGCCAGCAGCCCGGGGGGGGCCTCTGGAAACACCATATATTTT CASSPGGASGNTIYF
few TRBD1 TRBJ1-3 TRBV13 TGTGCCAGCAGCGAGGCTCAGGGGGCTGGAAACACCATATATTTT CASSEAQGAGNTIYF
few . TRBJ1-5 TRBV2 TGTGCCAGCAGTGAATCGGGGGTGAGCAATCAGCCCCAGCATTTT CASSESGVSNQPQHF
. . TRBJ1-1 TRBV19 TGTGCCAGTTCCACGGATATGAACACTGAAGCTTTCTTT CASSTDMNTEAFF
. . TRBJ1-1 TRBV30 TGTGCCTGGAGGAGGGTTCGGACTGAAGCTTTCTTT CAWRRVRTEAFF
. . TRBJ2-7 TRBV6-6 TGTGCCAGCGCTCCGGTCCGGAGCGAGCAGTACTTC CASAPVRSEQYF
. TRBD1 TRBJ1-2 TRBV7-9 TGTGCCAGCAGCTCCCGGGACAGCCCTACTAACTATGGCTACACCTTC CASSSRDSPTNYGYTF
. . TRBJ1-1 TRBV19 TGTGCCAGTAGTATACAGGGGTATGAAGCTTTCTTT CASSIQGYEAFF
. . TRBJ2-3 TRBV7-9 TGTGCCAGCAGCTTTAGCCCCCATACGCAGTATTTT CASSFSPHTQYF
. . TRBJ1-5 TRBV4-1 TGCGCCAGCAGCCAAGACGGCTTAGGGATGAAGCCCCAGCATTTT CASSQDGLGMKPQHF
. TRBD1 TRBJ2-7 TRBV5-4 TGTGCCAGCAGCTATAACAGGGGAAACGAGCAGTACTTC CASSYNRGNEQYF
. . TRBJ1-2 TRBV28 TGTGCCAGCAGTTTGCCGGGACATCCAAACTATGGCTACACCTTC CASSLPGHPNYGYTF
. . TRBJ1-1 TRBV10-2 TGCGCCAGCAGTGTGGGAGTGAACACTGAAGCTTTCTTT CASSVGVNTEAFF
. . TRBJ1-1 TRBV9 TGTGCCAGCAGCGTAGGGACAGATATGAACACTGAAGCTTTCTTT CASSVGTDMNTEAFF
. TRBD1 TRBJ1-1 TRBV5-6 TGTGCCAGCAGCTTATGGACAGGGGGAAACACTGAAGCTTTCTTT CASSLWTGGNTEAFF
. . TRBJ2-2 TRBV7-3 TGTGCCAGCAGCCCAGCGGTGGGGCCCGCCGGGGAGCTGTTTTTT CASSPAVGPAGELFF
. . TRBJ1-5 TRBV5-8 TGTGCCAGCAGCTTGGCCGGACGTAAACAGCCCCAGCATTTT CASSLAGRKQPQHF